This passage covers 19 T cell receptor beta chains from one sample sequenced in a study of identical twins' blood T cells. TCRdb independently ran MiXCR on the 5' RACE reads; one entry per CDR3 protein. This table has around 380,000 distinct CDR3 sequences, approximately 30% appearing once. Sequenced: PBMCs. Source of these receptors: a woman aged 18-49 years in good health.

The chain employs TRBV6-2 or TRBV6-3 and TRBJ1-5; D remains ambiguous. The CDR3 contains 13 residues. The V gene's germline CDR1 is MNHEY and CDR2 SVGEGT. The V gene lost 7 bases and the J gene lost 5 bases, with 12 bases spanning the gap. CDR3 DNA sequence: TGTGCCAGCACAGATTACGAAGATCAGCCCCAGCATTTT. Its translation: CASTDYEDQPQHF.

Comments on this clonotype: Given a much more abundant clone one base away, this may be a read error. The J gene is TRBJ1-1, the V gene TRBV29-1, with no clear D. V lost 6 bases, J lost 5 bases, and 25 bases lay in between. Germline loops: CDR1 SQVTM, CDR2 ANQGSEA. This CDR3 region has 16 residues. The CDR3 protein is CSVDGSLRVSGTEAFF. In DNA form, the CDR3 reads TGCAGCGTCGACGGGTCCCTAAGGGTATCTGGGACTGAAGCTTTCTTT.

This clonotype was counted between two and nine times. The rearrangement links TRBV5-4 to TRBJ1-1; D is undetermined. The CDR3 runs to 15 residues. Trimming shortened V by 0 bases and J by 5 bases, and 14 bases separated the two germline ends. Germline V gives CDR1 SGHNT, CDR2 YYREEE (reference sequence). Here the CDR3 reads CASSLDRGLGTEAFF. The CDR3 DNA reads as TGTGCCAGCAGCTTGGATCGGGGATTGGGGACTGAAGCTTTCTTT.

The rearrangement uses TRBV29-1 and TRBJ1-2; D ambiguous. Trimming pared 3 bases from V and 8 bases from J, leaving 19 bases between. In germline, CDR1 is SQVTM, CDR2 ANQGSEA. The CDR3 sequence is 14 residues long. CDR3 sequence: CSVDSREAPGGYTF. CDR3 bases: TGCAGCGTTGATAGTAGGGAGGCTCCGGGGGGCTACACCTTC.

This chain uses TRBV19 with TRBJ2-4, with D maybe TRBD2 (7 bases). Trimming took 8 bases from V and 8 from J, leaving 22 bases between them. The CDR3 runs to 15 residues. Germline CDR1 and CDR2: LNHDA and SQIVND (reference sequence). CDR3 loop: CASRPRGEGHYIQYF. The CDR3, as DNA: TGTGCCAGTCGTCCAAGGGGGGAGGGCCATTACATTCAGTACTTC.

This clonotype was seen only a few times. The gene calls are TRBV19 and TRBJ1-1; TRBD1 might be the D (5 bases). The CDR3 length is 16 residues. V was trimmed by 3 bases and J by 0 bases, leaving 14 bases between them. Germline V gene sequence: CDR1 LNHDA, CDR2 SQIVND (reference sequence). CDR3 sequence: CASSIGWGEMNTEAFF. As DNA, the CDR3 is TGTGCCAGTAGTATCGGGTGGGGGGAGATGAACACTGAAGCTTTCTTT.

CDR3 in DNA: TGTGCCAGCAGCCCCGTGGTTGCAAGCACAGATACGCAGTATTTT. Its protein product is CASSPVVASTDTQYF. The chain has TRBV11-2 and TRBJ2-3; D unresolved. The germline V and J ends were trimmed by 5 bases and 0 bases, with 12 bases remaining between them. This CDR3 is built from 15 residues. Per the germline V gene, CDR1 is SGHAT and CDR2 is FQNNGV.

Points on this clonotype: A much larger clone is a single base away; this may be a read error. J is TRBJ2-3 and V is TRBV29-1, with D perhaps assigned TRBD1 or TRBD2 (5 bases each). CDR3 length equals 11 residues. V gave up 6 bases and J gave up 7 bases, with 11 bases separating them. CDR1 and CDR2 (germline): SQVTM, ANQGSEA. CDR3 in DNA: TGCAGCGTGAGGGGCGGATATACGCAGTATTTT. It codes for CSVRGGYTQYF.

The CDR3 loop is CSARGDREYGYTF. CDR3 sequence (DNA): TGCAGTGCCAGGGGGGACAGAGAGTATGGCTACACCTTC. The chain employs TRBV20-1 and TRBJ1-2; 7 positions match TRBD1. The CDR3 has 13 residues. Trimming removed 6 bases from V and 5 bases from J; junction bases left unmatched: 9. Germline V gene lookup returns CDR1 DFQATT and CDR2 SNEGSKA (reference sequence).

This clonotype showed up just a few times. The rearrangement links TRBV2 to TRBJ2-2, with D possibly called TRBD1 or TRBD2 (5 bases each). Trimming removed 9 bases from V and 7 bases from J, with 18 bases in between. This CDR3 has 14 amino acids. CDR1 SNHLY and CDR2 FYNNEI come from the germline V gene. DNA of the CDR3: TGTGCCAGTATACTTGGGGGAAGGGTCGGGGAGCTGTTTTTT. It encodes CASILGGRVGELFF. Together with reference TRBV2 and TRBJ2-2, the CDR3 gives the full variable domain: EPEVTQTPSHQVTQMGQEVILRCVPISNHLYFYWYRQILGQKVEFLVSFYNNEISEKSEIFDDQFSVERPDGSNFTLKIRSTKLEDSAMYFCASILGGRVGELFFGEGSRLTVL.

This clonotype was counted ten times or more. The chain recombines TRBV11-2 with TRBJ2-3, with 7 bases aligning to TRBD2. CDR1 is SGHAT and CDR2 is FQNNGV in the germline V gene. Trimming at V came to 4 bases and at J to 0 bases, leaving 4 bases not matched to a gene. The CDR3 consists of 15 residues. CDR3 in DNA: TGTGCCAGCAGCTCGCTAGCGGTTAGCACAGATACGCAGTATTTT. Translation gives CASSSLAVSTDTQYF. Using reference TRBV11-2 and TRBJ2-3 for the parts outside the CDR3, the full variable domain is EAGVAQSPRYKIIEKRQSVAFWCNPISGHATLYWYQQILGQGPKLLIQFQNNGVVDDSQLPKDRFSAERLKGVDSTLKIQPAKLEDSAVYLCASSSLAVSTDTQYFGPGTRLTVL.

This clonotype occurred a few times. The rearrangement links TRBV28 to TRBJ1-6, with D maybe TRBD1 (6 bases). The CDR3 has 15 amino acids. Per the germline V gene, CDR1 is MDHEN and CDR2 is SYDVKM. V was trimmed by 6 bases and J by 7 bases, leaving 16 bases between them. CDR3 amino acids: CASRIPQGGNSPLHF. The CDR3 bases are TGTGCCAGCAGGATCCCACAGGGAGGGAATTCACCCCTCCACTTT.

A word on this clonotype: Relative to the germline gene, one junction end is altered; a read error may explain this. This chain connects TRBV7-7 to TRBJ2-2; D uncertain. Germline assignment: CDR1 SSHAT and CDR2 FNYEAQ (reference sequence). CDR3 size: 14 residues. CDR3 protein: CASMESRLAGELFF. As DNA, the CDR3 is TGTGCTAGCATGGAATCGCGGTTAGCCGGGGAGCTGTTTTTT.

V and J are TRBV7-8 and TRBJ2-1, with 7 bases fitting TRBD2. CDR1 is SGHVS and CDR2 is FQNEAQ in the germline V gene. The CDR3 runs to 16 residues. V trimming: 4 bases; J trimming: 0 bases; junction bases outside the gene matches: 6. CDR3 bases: TGTGCCAGCAGCTCCCAAACTAGCGACTCCTACAATGAGCAGTTCTTC. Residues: CASSSQTSDSYNEQFF. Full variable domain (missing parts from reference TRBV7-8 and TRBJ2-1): GAGVSQSPRYKVAKRGQDVALRCDPISGHVSLFWYQQALGQGPEFLTYFQNEAQLDKSGLPSDRFFAERPEGSVSTLKIQRTQQEDSAVYLCASSSQTSDSYNEQFFGPGTRLTVL.

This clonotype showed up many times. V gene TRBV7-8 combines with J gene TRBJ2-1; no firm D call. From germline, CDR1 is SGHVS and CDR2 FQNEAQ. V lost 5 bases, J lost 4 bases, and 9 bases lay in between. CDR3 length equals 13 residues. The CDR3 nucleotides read TGTGCCAGCAGCCGATCCCAGTACAATGAGCAGTTCTTC. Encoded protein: CASSRSQYNEQFF.

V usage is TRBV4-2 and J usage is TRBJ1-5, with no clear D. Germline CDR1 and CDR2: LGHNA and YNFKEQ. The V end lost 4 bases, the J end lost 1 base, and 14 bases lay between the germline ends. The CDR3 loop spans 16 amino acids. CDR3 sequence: CASSPPLPGSNQPQHF. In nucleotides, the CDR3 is TGTGCCAGCAGCCCTCCCCTCCCCGGGAGCAATCAGCCCCAGCATTTT.

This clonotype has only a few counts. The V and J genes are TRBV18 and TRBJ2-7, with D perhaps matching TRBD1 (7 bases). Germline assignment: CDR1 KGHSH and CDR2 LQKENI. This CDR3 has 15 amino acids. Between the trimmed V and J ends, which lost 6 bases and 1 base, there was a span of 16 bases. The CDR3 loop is CASSSGGGLSYEQYF. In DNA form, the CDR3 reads TGTGCCAGCTCCTCAGGGGGAGGCCTTTCCTACGAGCAGTACTTC. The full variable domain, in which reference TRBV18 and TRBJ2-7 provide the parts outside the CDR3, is NAGVMQNPRHLVRRRGQEARLRCSPMKGHSHVYWYRQLPEEGLKFMVYLQKENIIDESGMPKERFSAEFPKEGPSILRIQQVVRGDSAAYFCASSSGGGLSYEQYFGPGTRLTVT.

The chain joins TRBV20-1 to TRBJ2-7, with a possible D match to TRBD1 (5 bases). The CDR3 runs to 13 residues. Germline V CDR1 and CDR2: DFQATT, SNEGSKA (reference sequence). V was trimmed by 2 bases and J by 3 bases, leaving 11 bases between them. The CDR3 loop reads CSARTGQDYEQYF. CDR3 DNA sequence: TGCAGTGCTAGAACTGGACAAGACTACGAGCAGTACTTC.

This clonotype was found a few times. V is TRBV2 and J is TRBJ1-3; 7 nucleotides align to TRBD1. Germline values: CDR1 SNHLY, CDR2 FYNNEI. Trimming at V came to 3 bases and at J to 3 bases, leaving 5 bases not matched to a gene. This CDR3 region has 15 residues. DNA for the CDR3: TGTGCCAGCAGTGAGAACCCAGGGGGTGGAAACACCATATATTTT. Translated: CASSENPGGGNTIYF.